What follows are 3 T cell receptor beta chains derived from one specimen sequenced in a study of blood T cell repertoires in COVID-19 (dated by TCRdb to the early 2020s). Libraries were made using the immunoSEQ multiplex PCR assay. Sourced from immuneACCESS, this table was stored by TCRdb with only in-frame sequences that have V and J called. A share of the clones is absent; for the studies checked, an unresolved V gene accounts for under half, and the remainder has no known explanation. A total of about 200,000 clones appear in this sample, about 88% of them only once. 15% to 20% of the sample belongs to the ten largest clones. Material: peripheral blood. These receptors all stem from a man aged 50 or older with COVID-19, enrolled during active disease.

This clone has only a few counts. The chain employs TRBV10-2 and TRBJ2-3; no reliable D call. Trimming stripped 6 bases from V and 0 bases from J, with 7 bases between. The CDR3 extends over 13 amino acids. Germline V gives CDR1 WSHSY, CDR2 SAAADI. The CDR3 here is CASSETSTDTQYF. The CDR3 DNA is TGCGCCAGCAGCGAAACTAGCACAGATACGCAGTATTTT.

A note on this clone: The sample holds other DNA sequences that translate to the same CDR3. The V gene is TRBV5-1, the J gene TRBJ2-5, with TRBD2 identical over 14 bases. CDR1 is SGHRS, CDR2 YFSETQ, per germline. With 0 bases clipped from V and 2 bases from J, the junction kept 0 bases outside the gene matches. This CDR3 spans 16 amino acids. The CDR3 here is CASSLGLAGGQETQYF. The DNA of the CDR3 is TGCGCCAGCAGCTTGGGACTAGCGGGAGGGCAAGAGACCCAGTACTTC.

The rearrangement uses TRBV28 and TRBJ2-7; D is possibly TRBD2 (5 bases). Trimming shortened V by 5 bases and J by 0 bases, and 14 bases separated the two germline ends. Germline V gene lookup returns CDR1 MDHEN and CDR2 SYDVKM. This CDR3 region has 15 residues. CDR3 sequence: CASSTPEGSSYEQYF. The DNA of the CDR3 is TGTGCCAGCAGTACCCCTGAAGGGAGCTCCTACGAGCAGTACTTC.